This record covers a single TCR beta chain. Its antigen is not known. The sample has other DNA sequences that encode this CDR3 too. Germline V gene lookup returns CDR1 MNHNY and CDR2 SVGAGI (reference sequence). The CDR3 is 14 amino acids. The V end was cut by 0 bases, the J end by 2 bases, with 6 bases between. The record originates from a study of shared clonotypes between healthy human individuals. Study results and caveats: Incomplete sequencing of sorted subsets was indicated by rarefaction despite large depth. Generally, estimated richness proved larger in naive subsets than it did in memory subsets. Non-shared clonotypes displayed generation probabilities falling below those of clonotypes present in all four donors.

CD45RO-negative, CCR7-positively selected cells formed the naive CD8 fraction, excluding terminally differentiated effector memory CD45RA+ cells. A 200 ng quantity of DNA, tens of thousands of T cell genomes, went into the sorted-subset replicate PCRs. Sequencing used immunoSEQ multiplex PCR; TCRdb keeps in-frame clones, though not all of them. The data hold some 1,900,000 clones, with roughly 94% observed a single time. V is TRBV6-6 and J is TRBJ2-3, with D perhaps matching TRBD1 or TRBD2 (5 bases each). The TCR was taken from a man in his late teens or twenties in good health. Sequencing was done on a sample of naive CD8+ T cells sorted from blood. CDR3 sequence: CASSYSGPTDTQYF. Written as DNA, the CDR3 is TGTGCCAGCAGTTACTCGGGACCCACAGATACGCAGTATTTT.